This passage covers 30 T cell receptor beta chains from one sample sequenced in a study of T cells in Graves' hyperthyroidism and ophthalmopathy. Amplified regions were TCR beta CDR3 sequences from RNA transcripts. When the TCR CDR3 underwent first-round RT-PCR, the HTBI primer set was used. Using its own MiXCR run on the multiplex PCR reads, TCRdb lists one record per CDR3 protein. In the table there are fewer than 800,000 distinct CDR3 sequences, 16% of which are singletons. Sequenced sample: blood. These TCRs come from a man aged 18 to 30 with Graves' hyperthyroidism.

This clonotype was seen only a few times. The chain employs TRBV7-3 and TRBJ2-2, with TRBD1 as a possible D gene (6 bases). CDR3 size: 15 residues. Germline assignment: CDR1 SGHTA and CDR2 FQGTGA. The ends were cut back, 5 bases at V and 3 bases at J, with 13 bases in the middle. For the CDR3, the DNA is TGTGCCAGCAGCCCAGACTGGGGGCACACCGGGGAGCTGTTTTTT. Translated: CASSPDWGHTGELFF.

The table lists this clonotype with a few counts. The genes are TRBV3-1 and TRBJ1-6; TRBD1 matches at 9 bases. CDR1 is LGHDT and CDR2 is YNNKEL in the germline V gene (reference sequence). This CDR3 spans 18 amino acids. Trimming removed 5 bases from V and 7 bases from J; junction bases left unmatched: 15. CDR3 sequence (DNA): TGTGCCAGCAGCGGCCGGGACAGGGTAGGGTGGAGAAATTCACCCCTCCACTTT. This gives the protein CASSGRDRVGWRNSPLHF. The variable domain in full, with the rest retrieved from reference TRBV3-1 and TRBJ1-6, is DTAVSQTPKYLVTQMGNDKSIKCEQNLGHDTMYWYKQDSKKFLKIMFSYNNKELIINETVPNRFSPKSPDKAHLNLHINSLELGDSAVYFCASSGRDRVGWRNSPLHFGNGTRLTVT.

This chain links TRBV6-5 with TRBJ2-1; 7 nucleotides agree with TRBD2. The germline V gene encodes CDR1 MNHEY and CDR2 SVGAGI. Trimming at V came to 0 bases and at J to 5 bases, leaving 13 bases not matched to a gene. The CDR3 is 18 residues long. CDR3 in DNA: TGTGCCAGCAGTTACTCCCTCCGATGGCGGGAGATTCACAATGAGCAGTTCTTC. This gives the protein CASSYSLRWREIHNEQFF.

This clonotype showed up many times. The chain links TRBV12-3 or TRBV12-4 to TRBJ2-7, with TRBD2 as a possible D gene (5 bases). The CDR3 is made up of 11 amino acids. The V end lost 5 bases, the J end lost 6 bases, and 8 bases lay between the germline ends. CDR3 amino acids: CASSLRAEQYF. The CDR3 region has the DNA TGTGCCAGCAGTCTGAGGGCCGAGCAGTACTTC.

The rearrangement joins TRBV18 to TRBJ2-7, with D perhaps being TRBD1 or TRBD2 (6 bases each). With 3 bases removed from V and 5 bases from J, the gap between germline ends came to 11 bases. Per the germline V gene, CDR1 is KGHSH and CDR2 is LQKENI. The CDR3 contains 13 residues. CDR3 residues: CASSPGGRNEQYF. The CDR3 region has the DNA TGTGCCAGCTCACCTGGGGGGCGCAACGAGCAGTACTTC.

This chain links TRBV28 with TRBJ2-7; tentatively, D is TRBD1 or TRBD2 (5 bases each). With 5 bases removed from V and 3 bases from J, the gap between germline ends came to 23 bases. The CDR3 is 17 residues long. Germline assignment: CDR1 MDHEN and CDR2 SYDVKM. The CDR3 loop reads CASSHSKWGLSLYEQYF. The DNA of the CDR3 is TGTGCCAGCAGTCACTCCAAATGGGGGTTGTCGCTCTACGAGCAGTACTTC.

At least ten counts were recorded for this clonotype. The J gene is TRBJ2-5, the V gene TRBV5-1; D may be TRBD2 (5 bases). CDR1 and CDR2 from the germline V gene are SGHRS and YFSETQ. The CDR3 totals 14 residues. V was pared by 4 bases and J by 4 bases, with 14 bases between. CDR3 coding DNA: TGCGCCAGCAGCACCGGAGAGAGGGTAGAGACCCAGTACTTC. It translates to CASSTGERVETQYF.

This clonotype was detected ten times or more. V usage is TRBV12-3 or TRBV12-4 and J usage is TRBJ2-2, with a weak D call TRBD2 (5 bases). Trimming left V 3 bases short and J 8 bases short, with 16 bases between. This CDR3 has 15 residues. CDR3 protein: CASSFTDYSGGELFF. The DNA for the CDR3 is TGTGCCAGCAGTTTTACCGACTATTCCGGGGGGGAGCTGTTTTTT.

This clonotype came up many times. The CDR3 protein is CASSLPLQSQPQHF. The CDR3 DNA is TGTGCCAGCAGCTTACCCCTACAAAGCCAGCCCCAGCATTTT. The chain is built from TRBV7-2 and TRBJ1-5; no reliable D call. V was clipped by 2 bases and J by 7 bases, with 12 bases between them. Germline CDR1 reads SGHTA; CDR2 reads FQGNSA. The CDR3 is 14 amino acids.

This clonotype was counted a few times. The rearrangement links TRBV7-2 to TRBJ1-4; unclear D gene. V shed 4 bases and J shed 3 bases, with 6 bases lying between them. Germline CDR1 SGHTA, CDR2 FQGNSA. There are 13 residues in the CDR3. The DNA for the CDR3 is TGTGCCAGCAGCTGGAGTCCTAATGAAAAACTGTTTTTT. It specifies CASSWSPNEKLFF.

This clonotype was counted at least ten times. CDR3 in DNA: TGTGCCAGCAGCCAGAACGGTGCAACTAATGAAAAACTGTTTTTT. Amino acids: CASSQNGATNEKLFF. The V call is TRBV3-1, the J call TRBJ1-4, with D unclear. V lost 3 bases, J lost 0 bases, and 8 bases lay in between. Germline CDR1 is LGHDT and CDR2 is YNNKEL (reference sequence). The CDR3 contains 15 residues.

There are many counts of this clonotype. This sequence joins TRBV5-5 and TRBJ2-5, with 8 bases identical to TRBD1. CDR1 SGHKS and CDR2 YYEKEE come from the germline V gene (reference sequence). V dropped 3 bases and J dropped 5; count of bases not matched to a gene: 6. CDR3 size: 14 residues. Written as DNA, the CDR3 is TGTGCCAGCAGCTCGGTTGGACAGGGCGAGACCCAGTACTTC. Amino acid sequence: CASSSVGQGETQYF.

This clonotype was detected many times. V gene TRBV3-1 combines with J gene TRBJ2-5, with 10 positions matching TRBD1. CDR1 and CDR2 (germline): LGHDT, YNNKEL (reference sequence). J gave up 13 bases and V 6 bases, and 8 bases lay outside the gene matches. The CDR3 is 12 residues long. The CDR3 reads CASSQGQGMMYF. The CDR3 DNA reads TGTGCCAGCAGTCAGGGACAGGGGATGATGTACTTC.

This clonotype was counted a few times. CDR3 amino acids: CAISDGREAYF. CDR3 DNA sequence: TGTGCCATCAGTGATGGGAGGGAGGCGTACTTC. The chain has TRBV10-3 and TRBJ2-5; 7 nucleotides match TRBD2. The CDR3 is 11 amino acids. CDR1 and CDR2 from the germline V gene are ENHRY and SYGVKD. Trimming took 3 bases from V and 13 from J; bases not matched to a gene: 5.

The rearrangement uses TRBV12-3 or TRBV12-4 and TRBJ1-2, with D uncertain. V lost 1 base, J lost 6 bases, and 6 bases lay in between. CDR3 size: 12 residues. The CDR3, as DNA: TGTGCCAGCAGTTTAGGCGGCCATGGCTACACCTTC. Translating gives CASSLGGHGYTF.

The chain carries TRBV7-6 and TRBJ2-1; TRBD2 agrees at 10 bases. This CDR3 has 16 residues. Trimming cost V 1 base and J 7 bases; bases outside gene matches: 7. Per the germline V gene, CDR1 is SGHVS and CDR2 is FNYEAQ. The CDR3 DNA reads TGTGCCAGCAGCTTAGAGGCTAGCGGGAGTAATAATGAGCAGTTCTTC. It codes for CASSLEASGSNNEQFF.

This clonotype was recorded at least ten times. This rearrangement joins TRBV5-1 to TRBJ1-1; 9 nucleotides match TRBD1. The CDR3 has 16 residues. The germline V gene encodes CDR1 SGHRS and CDR2 YFSETQ. V trimming: 2 bases; J trimming: 0 bases; junction bases outside the gene matches: 5. The CDR3 bases are TGCGCCAGCAGCTTTACACAGGGGGCGCTGAACACTGAAGCTTTCTTT. Translation gives CASSFTQGALNTEAFF.

This clonotype was counted between two and nine times. The rearrangement links TRBV10-3 to TRBJ2-2; D not resolved. The CDR3 extends over 15 amino acids. Trimming left V 2 bases short and J 4 bases short, with 11 bases between. Per germline, CDR1 ENHRY and CDR2 SYGVKD. The CDR3 sequence: CAISENPVSTGELFF. The CDR3 DNA reads TGTGCCATCAGTGAGAATCCAGTTTCCACCGGGGAGCTGTTTTTT.

This clonotype appeared many times. The chain uses TRBV28 and TRBJ1-2, with TRBD1 identical over 10 bases. V shed 5 bases, J shed 12 bases, and the junction held 9 bases outside the gene matches. Germline V lookup: CDR1 MDHEN, CDR2 SYDVKM. The CDR3 consists of 13 residues. CDR3 loop: CASSPRTGGSDTF. In nucleotides, the CDR3 is TGTGCCAGCAGTCCCCGGACAGGGGGGTCGGACACCTTC.

The chain couples TRBV5-1 to TRBJ2-5; tentative D call: TRBD2 (5 bases). The length of the CDR3 is 16 residues. Germline CDR1 is SGHRS and CDR2 is YFSETQ. The V end was cut by 4 bases, the J end by 0 bases, with 16 bases between. CDR3 amino acids: CASSPAASRYQETQYF. CDR3 sequence (DNA): TGCGCCAGCAGCCCGGCTGCTAGCCGGTACCAAGAGACCCAGTACTTC.

J is TRBJ1-6 and V is TRBV7-2; unclear D gene. Germline V gene data show CDR1 as SGHTA and CDR2 as FQGNSA. V shed 11 bases and J shed 10 bases, with 21 bases lying between them. The CDR3 is made up of 14 amino acids. The CDR3 spells CAGRQEGLRSPLHF. DNA for the CDR3: TGTGCCGGCCGCCAGGAGGGATTACGGTCACCCCTCCACTTT.

The V gene is TRBV4-2, the J gene TRBJ2-7; 7 nucleotides match TRBD1. V dropped 2 bases and J dropped 4; count of bases not matched to a gene: 8. CDR3 size: 15 residues. Germline-derived CDR1 and CDR2 are LGHNA and YNFKEQ. The CDR3 nucleotides read TGTGCCAGCAGCCAAACAGGACAGGCTTTGTACGAGCAGTACTTC. It translates to CASSQTGQALYEQYF.

This clonotype was picked up many times. J is TRBJ2-5 and V is TRBV28; the match to TRBD2 covers 7 bases. Germline-derived CDR1 and CDR2 are MDHEN and SYDVKM. The CDR3 is 13 amino acids. V lost 7 bases to trimming and J lost 2 bases; unmatched junction nucleotides: 4. CDR3 region: CASKAGLQETQYF. CDR3 DNA sequence: TGTGCCAGCAAAGCGGGATTGCAAGAGACCCAGTACTTC.

This clonotype has a count of ten or more. The chain is built from TRBV28 and TRBJ2-3; TRBD2 matches 16 bases. CDR1 MDHEN and CDR2 SYDVKM come from the germline V gene. Unmatched junction bases numbered 4, after V lost 6 bases and J lost 4 bases. This CDR3 spans 16 amino acids. The CDR3, as DNA: TGTGCCAGCAGCCCTGGGACTAGCGGGAGGGCAGATACGCAGTATTTT. As protein: CASSPGTSGRADTQYF.

The rearrangement uses TRBV4-2 and TRBJ2-1; 7 nucleotides line up with TRBD2. The CDR3 runs 14 residues. CDR1 and CDR2 from the germline V gene are LGHNA and YNFKEQ. V shed 3 bases, J shed 6 bases, and the junction held 5 bases outside the gene matches. The CDR3 spells CASSQPGLVNEQFF. For the CDR3, the DNA is TGTGCCAGCAGCCAGCCCGGACTAGTCAATGAGCAGTTCTTC.

This clonotype occurred many times. The V call is TRBV20-1, the J call TRBJ2-2, with TRBD2 identical over 8 bases. The V and J ends lost 6 bases and 2 bases, in that order; junction bases with no gene match: 8. This CDR3 is 15 amino acids long. Looked up from germline, CDR1 is DFQATT and CDR2 is SNEGSKA (reference sequence). CDR3: CSAPDGRENTGELFF. The CDR3 DNA follows: TGCAGTGCACCCGACGGGAGGGAAAACACCGGGGAGCTGTTTTTT.

This chain links TRBV29-1 with TRBJ2-7; 9 nucleotides align to TRBD1. CDR1 SQVTM and CDR2 ANQGSEA come from the germline V gene. J was trimmed by 5 bases and V by 3 bases; bases with no gene match: 11. The CDR3 sequence is 15 residues long. The CDR3 DNA follows: TGCAGCGTTGAGTCGGGGGACAGGGACAGCGACGAGCAGTACTTC. Translated: CSVESGDRDSDEQYF.

There are many counts of this clonotype. The genes are TRBV28 and TRBJ2-7; 7 bases line up with TRBD2. The CDR3 length is 16 residues. Trimming removed 3 bases from V and 0 bases from J; junction bases left unmatched: 8. From germline, CDR1 is MDHEN and CDR2 SYDVKM. DNA for the CDR3: TGTGCCAGCAGTTTGCGCGGACTAGGGAACTCCTACGAGCAGTACTTC. Translation: CASSLRGLGNSYEQYF.

This clonotype was seen only a few times. The chain is built from TRBV14 and TRBJ2-5; no clear D gene. The CDR3 has 11 amino acids. V lost 1 base and J lost 7, with 4 bases in between. In germline, CDR1 is SGHDN, CDR2 FVKESK. The CDR3 loop reads CASSQVGTQYF. The CDR3 DNA reads TGTGCCAGCAGCCAAGTCGGGACCCAGTACTTC.

The chain uses TRBV5-1 and TRBJ2-7; tentatively, D is TRBD2 (5 bases). V gave up 1 base and J gave up 0 bases, with 11 bases separating them. The CDR3 length is 15 residues. Per the germline V gene, CDR1 is SGHRS and CDR2 is YFSETQ. The CDR3 loop is CASSLIGRDSYEQYF. CDR3 nucleotide sequence: TGCGCCAGCAGCTTGATCGGCCGGGACTCCTACGAGCAGTACTTC.